The rows below give T cell receptor beta chains drawn from one sample of a study of T cell responses to AZD1222 COVID-19 vaccine. TCRdb's table, derived via immunoSEQ multiplex PCR, lists solely in-frame clones and lacks some. This table holds some 130,000 clones, approximately 92% found once. Sequencing was performed on peripheral blood, taken 28 days after the second AZD1222 dose. The receptors come from an adult who received the AZD1222 COVID-19 vaccine. CDR3s include the opening cysteine and the closing phenylalanine or tryptophan. A D gene is named only where the DNA matches it firmly.

J | D | V | CDR3
TRBJ2-3 | NA | TRBV19 | CASSQGEGGTDTQYF
TRBJ2-7 | NA | TRBV10-3 | CAISEPGDDEQYF
TRBJ1-1 | NA | TRBV2 | CASSQTLHNTEAFF
TRBJ2-1 | NA | TRBV12-3/TRBV12-4 | CASKLPGNEQFF
TRBJ1-1 | NA | TRBV30 | CAWSVQGAEAFF
TRBJ2-7 | NA | TRBV3-1/TRBV3-2 | CASSQDVGGTYEQYF
TRBJ1-5 | TRBD1 | TRBV28 | CASSWAGQYSNQPQHF
TRBJ1-6 | NA | TRBV19 | CASSRGQRSNSPLHF
TRBJ1-6 | TRBD1 | TRBV2 | CASRGTGTYNSPLHF
TRBJ1-1 | TRBD1 | TRBV4-1 | CASSQGLYPPFQGDTEAFF
TRBJ1-2 | NA | TRBV19 | CASSPPGWGYTF
TRBJ1-2 | NA | TRBV5-4 | CASSVPGVGNYGYTF
TRBJ2-3 | NA | TRBV28 | CASSFWGQGGTDTQYF
TRBJ2-1 | TRBD2 | TRBV29-1 | CSVEGLAGVQQFF
TRBJ2-1 | NA | TRBV27 | CASSLPGPINEQFF
TRBJ1-1 | TRBD1 | TRBV12-5 | CASGLGQGEAFF
TRBJ1-6 | NA | TRBV14 | CASSQGNNSPLHF
TRBJ2-5 | TRBD1 | TRBV7-3 | CASSLLGQGSFETQYF
TRBJ1-2 | NA | TRBV6-5 | CASSYEQGDGYTF
TRBJ2-7 | NA | TRBV7-9 | CASSSRGGSGYEQYF
TRBJ1-4 | NA | TRBV30 | CAWSVGWGEKLFF
TRBJ2-5 | TRBD1 | TRBV12-5 | CASGLAIQGAGETQYF